The 23 T cell receptor beta chains below come from one sample, sequenced in a study of cytomegalovirus exposure and HLA in healthy donors. The PCR had 60 Vbeta and 13 Jbeta primers. Assay used: immunoSEQ multiplex PCR; TCRdb lists only in-frame clones, some missing. The sample includes 150,000 to 200,000 clones, 77% of them seen just once. Sequenced input: PBMCs. These receptors came from a woman in her twenties or thirties in good health and CMV-seronegative.

The chain has TRBV28 and TRBJ1-4; 9 nucleotides match TRBD1. CDR3 size: 14 residues. The germline CDR1 and CDR2 sequences are MDHEN and SYDVKM. J lost 8 bases, V lost 5 bases, and 6 bases had no gene match. CDR3 bases: TGTGCCAGCAGTGACACAGGGGGCGAGGAAAAACTGTTTTTT. Translation gives CASSDTGGEEKLFF. Full variable domain (missing parts from reference TRBV28 and TRBJ1-4): DVKVTQSSRYLVKRTGEKVFLECVQDMDHENMFWYRQDPGLGLRLIYFSYDVKMKEKGDIPEGYSVSREKKERFSLILESASTNQTSMYLCASSDTGGEEKLFFGSGTQLSVL.

In this sample, this clone turned up a few times. The chain carries TRBV6-1 and TRBJ1-5, with D possibly TRBD1 on 6 matching bases. The germline V and J ends were trimmed by 2 bases and 6 bases, with 17 bases remaining between them. CDR3 size: 16 residues. Germline values: CDR1 MNHNS, CDR2 SASEGT. CDR3 bases: TGTGCCAGCAGTGAAACATCCAACAGGGTGTTTCAGCCCCAGCATTTT. Translated: CASSETSNRVFQPQHF.

The chain joins TRBV27 to TRBJ1-2, with TRBD1 identical over 7 bases. The CDR3 runs to 14 residues. CDR1 and CDR2 from the germline V gene are MNHEY and SMNVEV (reference sequence). J was trimmed by 3 bases and V by 6 bases; bases with no gene match: 7. The CDR3 DNA follows: TGTGCCAGCAGGGTACAGGGGCTGGACTATGGCTACACCTTC. It specifies CASRVQGLDYGYTF.

This clone was picked up a small number of times. V is TRBV2 and J is TRBJ1-2; D ambiguous. From germline, CDR1 is SNHLY and CDR2 FYNNEI. The CDR3 totals 14 residues. V dropped 3 bases and J dropped 4 bases, with 12 bases sitting between them. In DNA form, the CDR3 reads TGTGCCAGCAGTGAGGATGGCGGGATCTATGGCTACACCTTC. This gives the protein CASSEDGGIYGYTF.

The chain uses TRBV5-6 and TRBJ1-5; D not resolved. V lost 4 bases to trimming and J lost 1 base, with 9 bases between them. CDR1 is SGHDT, CDR2 YYEEEE, per germline. CDR3 size: 14 residues. The CDR3 DNA reads as TGTGCCAGCAGCGTAGGAGAAAGCAATCAGCCCCAGCATTTT. Protein: CASSVGESNQPQHF.

The chain links TRBV15 to TRBJ1-1; D possibly corresponds to TRBD1 (5 bases). The CDR3 totals 13 residues. In germline, CDR1 is LNHNV, CDR2 YYDKDF (reference sequence). The germline V and J ends were trimmed by 0 bases and 7 bases, with 9 bases remaining between them. CDR3 amino acids: CATSRDQGDEAFF. In DNA form, the CDR3 reads TGTGCCACCAGCAGAGATCAGGGTGATGAAGCTTTCTTT.

This clone occurred a few times. CDR3 bases: TGTGCCAGCAGCTTATCGACTAGCGTCGTCTACGAGCAGTACTTC. Its protein is CASSLSTSVVYEQYF. V usage is TRBV7-9 and J usage is TRBJ2-7, with 8 nucleotides matching TRBD2. The CDR3 covers 15 residues. CDR1 is SEHNR and CDR2 is FQNEAQ in the germline V gene (reference sequence). Losses at the gene ends were 2 bases for V and 3 bases for J; bases not matched to a gene: 6.

The J gene is TRBJ1-6, the V gene TRBV19; a possible D gene is TRBD1 (6 bases). V lost 9 bases and J 7 bases, leaving 16 bases between the germline ends. Germline lookup yields CDR1 LNHDA and CDR2 SQIVND (reference sequence). The CDR3 has 14 residues. The CDR3 here is CASQTGAINSPLHF. As DNA, the CDR3 is TGTGCCAGCCAGACAGGCGCTATCAATTCACCCCTCCACTTT.

The chain combines TRBV5-1 with TRBJ2-4, with TRBD1 matching 11 bases. Germline values: CDR1 SGHRS, CDR2 YFSETQ. V shed 2 bases, J shed 2 bases, and the junction held 6 bases outside the gene matches. CDR3 length: 17 amino acids. DNA of the CDR3: TGCGCCAGCAGCTTATCCGGGACAGGGGGTTCCAAAAACATTCAGTACTTC. The encoded protein is CASSLSGTGGSKNIQYF.

This clone occurred a few times. CDR3 DNA sequence: TGTGCCAGCAGCTTAGGCGGGGTAGAAGAGACCCAGTACTTC. Protein sequence: CASSLGGVEETQYF. V usage is TRBV7-2 and J usage is TRBJ2-5, with D tentatively TRBD2 (6 bases). Germline CDR1 and CDR2: SGHTA and FQGNSA. V lost 1 base to trimming and J lost 3 bases, with 9 bases between them. CDR3 length: 14 residues.

This clone was seen once. This rearrangement joins TRBV9 to TRBJ2-3, with TRBD2 matching over 11 bases. The germline V gene encodes CDR1 SGDLS and CDR2 YYNGEE. V was clipped by 3 bases and J by 5 bases; unmatched bases: 8. This CDR3 is built from 16 residues. CDR3 sequence: CASSARGTSGLDTQYF. As DNA, the CDR3 is TGTGCCAGCAGCGCTCGGGGGACTAGCGGTTTAGATACGCAGTATTTT.

This clone was seen once. The chain couples TRBV2 to TRBJ1-5; TRBD1 agrees at 8 bases. Unmatched junction bases numbered 1, after V lost 2 bases and J lost 4 bases. CDR1 SNHLY and CDR2 FYNNEI come from the germline V gene. This CDR3 contains 14 residues. The chain's CDR3 is CASSETGGNQPQHF. The CDR3 DNA follows: TGTGCCAGCAGTGAAACAGGGGGGAATCAGCCCCAGCATTTT.

The chain employs TRBV29-1 and TRBJ1-1; 7 nucleotides agree with TRBD1. The germline V gene encodes CDR1 SQVTM and CDR2 ANQGSEA. The V segment lost 7 bases and the J segment 2 bases; nucleotides outside the gene matches: 7. This CDR3 region has 13 residues. In nucleotides, the CDR3 is TGCAGCGCCTTGGACAGGACCAACACTGAAGCTTTCTTT. Encoded protein: CSALDRTNTEAFF.

This clone has more than one count but fewer than ten. The J gene is TRBJ1-2, the V gene TRBV28, with 10 positions matching TRBD1. CDR1 and CDR2 from the germline V gene are MDHEN and SYDVKM. There are 17 residues in the CDR3. After removal of 6 bases from V and 4 bases from J, the junction contained 14 bases not matched to a gene. The CDR3 coding sequence is TGTGCCAGCAGCGACCGGGACAGGGGTTACGACACCTATGGCTACACCTTC. This gives the protein CASSDRDRGYDTYGYTF.

The J gene is TRBJ2-4, the V gene TRBV4-1, with TRBD2 matching 7 bases. With 1 base clipped from V and 5 bases from J, the junction kept 8 bases outside the gene matches. Germline loops: CDR1 MGHRA, CDR2 YSYEKL. The CDR3 runs to 16 residues. CDR3 sequence reads: CASSQGRGTIENIQYF. For the CDR3, the DNA is TGCGCCAGCAGCCAAGGGCGCGGGACTATCGAAAACATTCAGTACTTC.

This clone was recorded a few times. This chain joins TRBV14 and TRBJ1-1; tentative D call: TRBD1 (6 bases). The V end was cut by 7 bases, the J end by 0 bases, with 15 bases between. CDR3 length: 15 residues. Germline CDR1 and CDR2: SGHDN and FVKESK. CDR3 nucleotide sequence: TGTGCCAGCACCCTACAGGGCATCGTGAACACTGAAGCTTTCTTT. Protein product: CASTLQGIVNTEAFF.

The chain recombines TRBV2 with TRBJ1-4; 7 nucleotides match TRBD1. The CDR3 contains 16 residues. CDR1 is SNHLY, CDR2 FYNNEI, per germline. V shed 3 bases, J shed 6 bases, and the junction held 10 bases outside the gene matches. CDR3 loop: CASSDRVGTVYEKLFF. CDR3 nucleotide sequence: TGTGCCAGCAGTGATAGGGTCGGGACAGTTTATGAAAAACTGTTTTTT.

This rearrangement joins TRBV19 to TRBJ1-3, with D possibly matching TRBD1 (5 bases). This CDR3 spans 14 amino acids. The V and J ends lost 7 bases and 4 bases respectively, with 14 bases between them. Per germline, CDR1 LNHDA and CDR2 SQIVND (reference sequence). The CDR3 nucleotides are TGTGCCAGTACCCTACGGGGGAACGGAAACACCATATATTTT. Translated: CASTLRGNGNTIYF.

The V gene is TRBV7-6, the J gene TRBJ2-1; the match to TRBD2 covers 12 bases. Germline CDR1 is SGHVS and CDR2 is FNYEAQ. This CDR3 contains 19 residues. J lost 3 bases, V lost 5 bases, and 14 bases had no gene match. CDR3 nucleotide sequence: TGTGCCAGCAGCGTTCGAGCTCTAGCGGGAGGGACAGTCTACAATGAGCAGTTCTTC. It yields the protein CASSVRALAGGTVYNEQFF.

The chain couples TRBV5-1 to TRBJ1-3, with D uncertain. Per the germline V gene, CDR1 is SGHRS and CDR2 is YFSETQ. Deletions cut 0 bases from V and 0 bases from J, with 7 bases between. The CDR3 loop spans 15 amino acids. Here the CDR3 reads CASSLGGHSGNTIYF. Written as DNA, the CDR3 is TGCGCCAGCAGCTTGGGAGGGCACTCTGGAAACACCATATATTTT.

The chain links TRBV19 to TRBJ2-2; no clear D gene. The CDR3 consists of 14 residues. Germline CDR1 reads LNHDA; CDR2 reads SQIVND (reference sequence). The ends were cut back, 1 base at V and 5 bases at J, with 8 bases in the middle. The CDR3 sequence is CASSIVSGTGELFF. CDR3 coding DNA: TGTGCCAGTAGTATAGTGTCCGGGACCGGGGAGCTGTTTTTT.

The chain couples TRBV6-1 to TRBJ1-6; TRBD1 matches 7 bases. V dropped 4 bases and J dropped 6; count of bases not matched to a gene: 6. Germline CDR1 and CDR2: MNHNS and SASEGT. This CDR3 comprises 15 residues. CDR3 loop: CASSAHRGSNSPLHF. DNA of the CDR3: TGTGCCAGCAGTGCCCACAGGGGATCTAATTCACCCCTCCACTTT.

To note about this clone: Its ends do not fully match the called genes, so a read error is possible. The rearrangement joins TRBV6-1 to TRBJ1-2; TRBD1 aligns across 7 bases. The germline V gene has CDR1 MNHNS and CDR2 SASEGT. This CDR3 spans 12 amino acids. The CDR3 coding sequence is TGTGCCTTCGGGGACAGAGACGATGGCTACCCCTTC. This gives the protein CAFGDRDDGYPF.